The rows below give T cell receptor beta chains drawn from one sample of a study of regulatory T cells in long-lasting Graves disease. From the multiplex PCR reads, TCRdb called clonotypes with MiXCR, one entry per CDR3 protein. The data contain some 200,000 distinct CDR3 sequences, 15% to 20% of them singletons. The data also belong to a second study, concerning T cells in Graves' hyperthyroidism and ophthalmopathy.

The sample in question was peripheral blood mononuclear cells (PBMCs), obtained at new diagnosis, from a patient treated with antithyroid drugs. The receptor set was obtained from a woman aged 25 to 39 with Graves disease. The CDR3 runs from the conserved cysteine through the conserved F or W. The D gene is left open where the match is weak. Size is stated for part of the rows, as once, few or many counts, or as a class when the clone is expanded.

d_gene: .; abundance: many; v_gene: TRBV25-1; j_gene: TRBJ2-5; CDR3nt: TGTGCCAGCAGTGATAGGGCGGTGAGCCAAGAGACCCAGTACTTC; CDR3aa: CASSDRAVSQETQYF
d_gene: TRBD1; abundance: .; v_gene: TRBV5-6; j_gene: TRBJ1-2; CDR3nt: TGTGCCAGCAGCGTACGGGACAGGGATACTCTCTATGGCTACACCTTC; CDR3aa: CASSVRDRDTLYGYTF
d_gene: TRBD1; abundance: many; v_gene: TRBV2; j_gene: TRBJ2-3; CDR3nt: TGTGCCAGCAGGGGGGACAGGGGTTCCACAGATACGCAGTATTTT; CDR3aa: CASRGDRGSTDTQYF
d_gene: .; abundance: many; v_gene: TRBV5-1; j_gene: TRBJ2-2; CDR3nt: TGCGCCAGCAGCGGCCTGACAGGTCGGACCGGGGAGCTGTTTTTT; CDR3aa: CASSGLTGRTGELFF
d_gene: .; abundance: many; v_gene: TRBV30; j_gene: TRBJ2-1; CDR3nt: TGTGCCTGGAGACCACCGGGCTTCTACAATGAGCAGTTCTTC; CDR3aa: CAWRPPGFYNEQFF
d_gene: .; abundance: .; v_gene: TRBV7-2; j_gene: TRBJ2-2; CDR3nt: TGTGCCAGCAGCTTCAAGGGACGGGACACCGGGGAGCTGTTTTTT; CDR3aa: CASSFKGRDTGELFF
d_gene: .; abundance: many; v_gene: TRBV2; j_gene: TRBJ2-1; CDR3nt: TGTGCCAGCAAGCGTTCATCAAATGAGCAGTTCTTC; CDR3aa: CASKRSSNEQFF
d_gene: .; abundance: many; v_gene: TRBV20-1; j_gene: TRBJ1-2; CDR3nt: TGCAGTGCTAGGGTAACCGTGGGCTATGGCTACACCTTC; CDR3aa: CSARVTVGYGYTF
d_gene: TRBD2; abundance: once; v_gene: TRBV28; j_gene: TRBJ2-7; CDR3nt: TGTGCCAGCAGTTTGGCCCTAGCGGGGGAAAGAAGCTCCTACGAGCAGTACTTC; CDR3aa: CASSLALAGERSSYEQYF
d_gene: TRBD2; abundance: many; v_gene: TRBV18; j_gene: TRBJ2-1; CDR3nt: TGTGCCAGCTCCTCGGGGAGGGACAATGAGCAGTTCTTC; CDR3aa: CASSSGRDNEQFF
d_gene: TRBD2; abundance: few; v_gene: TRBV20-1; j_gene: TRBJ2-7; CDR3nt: TGCAGTGCTAACCTAGCGGGCCGCTCCTACGAGCAGTACTTC; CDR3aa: CSANLAGRSYEQYF
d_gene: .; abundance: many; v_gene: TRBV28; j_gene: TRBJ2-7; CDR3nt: TGTGCCAGCAGGACCCGGGACGCAGGCACCTACGAGCAGTACTTC; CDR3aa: CASRTRDAGTYEQYF
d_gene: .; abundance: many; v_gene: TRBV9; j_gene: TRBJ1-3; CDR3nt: TGTGCCAGCAGCTCGGCGACACTTGGAAACACCATATATTTT; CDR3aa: CASSSATLGNTIYF
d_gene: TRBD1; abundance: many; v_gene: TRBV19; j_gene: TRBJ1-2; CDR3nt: TGTGCCAGTAGCCAACTGGAGGGGACAGGGGGCTCAGGCTACACCTTC; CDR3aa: CASSQLEGTGGSGYTF
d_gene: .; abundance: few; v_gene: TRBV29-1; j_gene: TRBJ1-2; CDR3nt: TGCAGCGTTGGAAGGGTGGAGCGCTACACCTTC; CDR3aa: CSVGRVERYTF
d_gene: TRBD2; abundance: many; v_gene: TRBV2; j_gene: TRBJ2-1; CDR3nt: TGTGCCAGCAATTTAGAGACGGGGGGGCTTTACAATGAGCAGTTCTTC; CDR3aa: CASNLETGGLYNEQFF
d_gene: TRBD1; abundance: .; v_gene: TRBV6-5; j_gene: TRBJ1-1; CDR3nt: TGTGCCAGCAGTTACTTAACAGGGGATCGGAACACTGAAGCTTTCTTT; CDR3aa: CASSYLTGDRNTEAFF
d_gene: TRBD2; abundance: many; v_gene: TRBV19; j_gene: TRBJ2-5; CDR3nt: TGTGCCAGTAGTGATAGCGGGAGGGAAACCCAGTACTTC; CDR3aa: CASSDSGRETQYF
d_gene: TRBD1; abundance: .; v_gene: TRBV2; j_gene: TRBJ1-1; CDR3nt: TGTGCCAGCACGGGACAGTACACTGAAGCTTTCTTT; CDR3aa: CASTGQYTEAFF
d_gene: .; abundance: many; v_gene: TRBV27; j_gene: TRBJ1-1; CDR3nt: TGTGCCAGCAGCCCTACAGGTTTGGGCACTGAAGCTTTCTTT; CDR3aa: CASSPTGLGTEAFF
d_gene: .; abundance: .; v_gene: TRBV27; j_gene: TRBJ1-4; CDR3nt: TGTGCCAGCAGTTTAGCAAGAAGGAGGGCCGCAACTAATGAAAAACTGTTTTTT; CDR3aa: CASSLARRRAATNEKLFF
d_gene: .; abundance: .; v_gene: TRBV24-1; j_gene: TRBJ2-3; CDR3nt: TGTGCCACCAGTGATCTACGGATGGACACAGATACGCAGTATTTT; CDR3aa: CATSDLRMDTDTQYF
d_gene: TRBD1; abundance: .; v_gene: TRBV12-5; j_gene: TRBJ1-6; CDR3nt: TGTGCTAGTGCCTCGGGACAGGGTAATTCACCCCTCCACTTT; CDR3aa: CASASGQGNSPLHF
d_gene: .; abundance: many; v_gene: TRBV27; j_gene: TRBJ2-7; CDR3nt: TGTGCCAGCAGTCCCTACTACGAGCAGTACTTC; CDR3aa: CASSPYYEQYF
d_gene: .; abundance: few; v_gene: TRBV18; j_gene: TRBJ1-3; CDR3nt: TGTGCCAGCTCACCTGGTCCTCCCCGCGGAAACACCATATATTTT; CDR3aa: CASSPGPPRGNTIYF
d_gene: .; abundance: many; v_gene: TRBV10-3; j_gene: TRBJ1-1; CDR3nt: TGTGCCATCAGTAGGACCGATCAGAACACTGAAGCTTTCTTT; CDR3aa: CAISRTDQNTEAFF
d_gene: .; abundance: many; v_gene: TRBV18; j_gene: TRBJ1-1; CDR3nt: TGTGCCAGCGGAGACACCCTAGGGGGTGAAGCTTTCTTT; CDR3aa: CASGDTLGGEAFF
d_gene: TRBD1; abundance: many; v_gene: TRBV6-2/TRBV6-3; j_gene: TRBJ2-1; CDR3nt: TGTGCCAGCAACAGGGGGGACAATGAGCAGTTCTTC; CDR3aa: CASNRGDNEQFF
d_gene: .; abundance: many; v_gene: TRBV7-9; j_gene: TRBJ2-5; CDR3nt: TGTGCCAGCAGCTTACCTCAGGGTGAGACCCAGTACTTC; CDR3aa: CASSLPQGETQYF
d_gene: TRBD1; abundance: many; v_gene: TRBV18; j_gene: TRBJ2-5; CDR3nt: TGTACCAGCTCACCCGGACAGGGGGAGACCCAGTACTTC; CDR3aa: CTSSPGQGETQYF
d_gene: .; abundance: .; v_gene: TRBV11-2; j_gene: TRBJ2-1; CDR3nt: TGTGCCAGCAGCTTAGACGGGGGCCCTCTAAATGAGCAGTTCTTC; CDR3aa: CASSLDGGPLNEQFF
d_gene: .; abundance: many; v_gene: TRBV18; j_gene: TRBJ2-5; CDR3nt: TGTGCCAGCTCACCACCGAGGGGAATCGGAAAGACCCAGTACTTC; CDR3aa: CASSPPRGIGKTQYF
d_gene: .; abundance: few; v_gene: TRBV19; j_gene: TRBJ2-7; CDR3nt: TGTGCCAGACATAGGGGGTTCGCCTACGAGCAGTACTTC; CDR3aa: CARHRGFAYEQYF
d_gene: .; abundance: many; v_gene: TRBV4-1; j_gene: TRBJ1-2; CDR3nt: TGCGCCAGCAGCCAAGAGGGGCATAGTGGCTACACCTTC; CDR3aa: CASSQEGHSGYTF
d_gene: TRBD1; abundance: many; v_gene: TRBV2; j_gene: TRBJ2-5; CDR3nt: TGTGCCAGCAGGAGACGGACAGGTAACCAAGAGACCCAGTACTTC; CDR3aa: CASRRRTGNQETQYF
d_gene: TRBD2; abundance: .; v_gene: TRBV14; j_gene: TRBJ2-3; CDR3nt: TGTGCCAGCAGCCAAAGACTAGCGGGGGGCCCGGTAGATACGCAGTATTTT; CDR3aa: CASSQRLAGGPVDTQYF
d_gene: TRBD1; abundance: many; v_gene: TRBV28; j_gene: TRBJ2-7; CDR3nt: TGTGCCAGCAGCCACAGGGGGCGGTCCTACGAGCAGTACTTC; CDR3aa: CASSHRGRSYEQYF
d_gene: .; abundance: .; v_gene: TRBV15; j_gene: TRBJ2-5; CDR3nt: TGTGCCACCAGCAGAGATGTAGGGCCAGAGAAAGTCCAAGAGACCCAGTACTTC; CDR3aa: CATSRDVGPEKVQETQYF
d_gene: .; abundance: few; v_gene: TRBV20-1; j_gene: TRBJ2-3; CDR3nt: TGCAGTGCTAGAATCGATAGCGGATACACAGATACGCAGTATTTT; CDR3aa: CSARIDSGYTDTQYF
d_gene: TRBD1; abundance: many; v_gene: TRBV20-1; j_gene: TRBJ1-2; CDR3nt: TGCAGTGCTAGGGGAGACAGGGATCTGAGGGGCTACACCTTC; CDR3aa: CSARGDRDLRGYTF
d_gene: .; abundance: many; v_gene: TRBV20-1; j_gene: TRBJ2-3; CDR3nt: TGCAGTGCTACCGCGAACAGGGTTAGCACAGATACGCAGTATTTT; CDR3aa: CSATANRVSTDTQYF
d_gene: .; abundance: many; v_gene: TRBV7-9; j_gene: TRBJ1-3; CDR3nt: TGTGCCAGCAGCCACCGCGTGGGGGGCTCTGGAAACACCATATATTTT; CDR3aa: CASSHRVGGSGNTIYF
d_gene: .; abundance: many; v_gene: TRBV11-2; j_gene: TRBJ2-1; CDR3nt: TGTGCCAGCAGCCGAGGCCTTGGCAATGAGCAGTTCTTC; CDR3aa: CASSRGLGNEQFF
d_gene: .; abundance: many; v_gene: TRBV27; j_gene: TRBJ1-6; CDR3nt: TGTGCCAGCAGTTTAGGACGCGGGACTTCACCCCTCCACTTT; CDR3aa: CASSLGRGTSPLHF
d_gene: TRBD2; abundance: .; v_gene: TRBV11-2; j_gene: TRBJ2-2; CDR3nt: TGTGCCAGCAGCTTAGAGGGACTAGCGGGGACCGGGGAGCTGTTTTTT; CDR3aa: CASSLEGLAGTGELFF
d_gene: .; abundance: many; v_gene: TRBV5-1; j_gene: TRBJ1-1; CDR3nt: TGCGCCAGCAGCTTGCAAGGGGGATCAAACACTGAAGCTTTCTTT; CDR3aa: CASSLQGGSNTEAFF
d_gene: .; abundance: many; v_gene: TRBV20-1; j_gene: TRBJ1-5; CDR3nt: TGCAGTGCTAGAGATAGGAGGGGCAATCAGCCCCAGCATTTT; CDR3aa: CSARDRRGNQPQHF
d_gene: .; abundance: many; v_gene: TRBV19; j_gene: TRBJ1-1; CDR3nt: TGTGCCAGTAGTATTTCAGCGAACACTGAAGCTTTCTTT; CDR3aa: CASSISANTEAFF
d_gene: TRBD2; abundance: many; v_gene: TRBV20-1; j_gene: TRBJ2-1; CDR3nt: TGCAGTGCTAGGCCGACCCTTAGCGGGGGGCGTAATGAGCAGTTCTTC; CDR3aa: CSARPTLSGGRNEQFF
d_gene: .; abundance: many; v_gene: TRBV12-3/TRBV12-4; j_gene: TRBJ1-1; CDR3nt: TGTGCCAGCAGTTTAAGACAGAACACTGAAGCTTTCTTT; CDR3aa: CASSLRQNTEAFF
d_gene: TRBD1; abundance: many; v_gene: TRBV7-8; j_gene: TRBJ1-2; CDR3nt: TGTGCCAGCAGCTTCTCAACCGGGACAGGGGCGCACACCTTC; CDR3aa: CASSFSTGTGAHTF